This record covers a single T cell receptor beta chain. Its target is unknown. Random-hexamer reverse transcription was applied to roughly 0.5 to 1 ug RNA. TCRdb reprocessed the immunoSEQ multiplex PCR reads via MiXCR and lists one record per CDR3 protein. The data hold 150,000 to 200,000 distinct CDR3 sequences, with about 94% observed a single time. This specimen comes from a study of CD8 T cells in Susac syndrome. Broader study findings: It was acknowledged by the study that relatively few individuals were included in its TCR sequencing and HLA analysis.

Looked up from germline, CDR1 is SGHTA and CDR2 is FQGNSA. CDR3 length: 12 amino acids. J lost 8 bases, V lost 8 bases, and 6 bases had no gene match. Sequenced input: CD4+ T cells from PBMCs. The chain is built from TRBV7-2 and TRBJ2-5; TRBD1 matches 9 bases. This receptor was identified in a human donor in good health. Here the CDR3 DNA reads TGTGCCAGCCGGGGACAGGGAAACACCCAGTACTTC. It is translated as CASRGQGNTQYF.